This entry lists 17 T cell receptor beta chains sequenced from one sample in a study of T-cell reconstitution after alpha-beta-depleted transplantation in children. Unique molecular identifiers were used to barcode this TCRbeta library. TCRdb passed the PCR reads through MiXCR, listing each CDR3 protein once. The top ten hold about 4.8% of the sample, which has under 250,000 distinct CDR3 sequences, approximately 24% seen once. Sequenced material: PBMCs, mostly from graft donor cells, taken 360 days after TCRalphabeta/CD19-depleted stem cell transplant. The receptors originated from a female patient aged 2-9 years who had a stem cell transplant for congenital amegakaryocytic thrombocytopenia, so the T cells may come from the graft donor.

The chain uses TRBV14 and TRBJ2-7; maybe TRBD1 (5 bases). CDR1 is SGHDN, CDR2 FVKESK, per germline. There are 14 residues in the CDR3. Trimming cost V 2 bases and J 2 bases, with 10 bases left between them. As DNA, the CDR3 is TGTGCCAGCAGCCAAAGGCAGGGAACCTACGAGCAGTACTTC. This translates into CASSQRQGTYEQYF.

V gene TRBV20-1 combines with J gene TRBJ2-7; tentative D call: TRBD1 (5 bases). Germline loops: CDR1 DFQATT, CDR2 SNEGSKA (reference sequence). This CDR3 is 14 amino acids long. The V end was cut by 4 bases, the J end by 0 bases, with 13 bases between. The CDR3, as DNA: TGCAGTGCTAAGACCAGGGTCCTCTCCTACGAGCAGTACTTC. This codes for CSAKTRVLSYEQYF.

This clonotype was found a few times. The V gene is TRBV13, the J gene TRBJ2-3, with D possibly matching TRBD1 (6 bases). V lost 3 bases and J lost 4, with 20 bases in between. Germline assignment: CDR1 PRHDT and CDR2 FYEKMQ (reference sequence). This CDR3 has 17 residues. CDR3 region: CASSFKGVMTFADTQYF. CDR3 nucleotide sequence: TGTGCCAGCAGCTTTAAGGGGGTAATGACCTTCGCAGATACGCAGTATTTT.

A few counts support this clonotype. The genes are TRBV29-1 and TRBJ2-1, with 9 positions matching TRBD2. J gave up 4 bases and V 6 bases, and 7 bases lay outside the gene matches. Germline loops: CDR1 SQVTM, CDR2 ANQGSEA. CDR3 length: 14 amino acids. In nucleotides, the CDR3 is TGCAGCGTAAGAGGGCGGGGGGGGTACAATGAGCAGTTCTTC. Protein sequence: CSVRGRGGYNEQFF.

V and J are TRBV7-6 and TRBJ2-1; 8 bases map to TRBD2. This CDR3 is built from 15 residues. The V and J ends lost 5 bases and 6 bases, in that order; junction bases with no gene match: 9. Per the germline V gene, CDR1 is SGHVS and CDR2 is FNYEAQ. The CDR3 reads CASSHLAGLGNEQFF. CDR3 bases: TGTGCCAGCAGCCACTTAGCGGGGTTGGGCAATGAGCAGTTCTTC.

The sample holds a few counts of this clonotype. This chain joins TRBV20-1 and TRBJ1-6; unclear D gene. The germline gives CDR1 DFQATT, CDR2 SNEGSKA (reference sequence). Trimming removed 1 base from V and 9 bases from J, with 10 bases in between. The CDR3 is made up of 13 amino acids. CDR3 residues: CSARVGVGSPLHF. The CDR3, as DNA: TGCAGTGCTAGAGTCGGCGTAGGTTCACCCCTCCACTTT.

This clonotype has just a few counts. This rearrangement joins TRBV2 to TRBJ2-5, with D unclear. The CDR3 length is 15 residues. Germline V gene data show CDR1 as SNHLY and CDR2 as FYNNEI. The V end lost 4 bases, the J end lost 2 bases, and 14 bases lay between the germline ends. As DNA, the CDR3 is TGTGCCAGCAGTGCCTTTGAAGGGTTTCAAGAGACCCAGTACTTC. Amino acids: CASSAFEGFQETQYF.

V is TRBV4-2 and J is TRBJ1-2; 7 bases map to TRBD1. This CDR3 region has 17 residues. Per germline, CDR1 LGHNA and CDR2 YNFKEQ. V lost 0 bases and J lost 0; bases outside the gene matches: 7. The CDR3 DNA reads TGTGCCAGCAGCCAAGAGCCCGGACAGGCTACTAACTATGGCTACACCTTC. Translated, it gives CASSQEPGQATNYGYTF.

This chain connects TRBV20-1 to TRBJ1-5; D remains ambiguous. Germline CDR1 is DFQATT and CDR2 is SNEGSKA (reference sequence). The length of the CDR3 is 14 residues. Trimming took off 3 bases at V and 3 bases at J, with 12 bases between the two ends. The CDR3 DNA follows: TGCAGTGCTAGCTCTGGTAGACTCAATCAGCCCCAGCATTTT. This gives the protein CSASSGRLNQPQHF.

This clonotype was counted between two and nine times. The chain links TRBV5-1 to TRBJ2-7; perhaps TRBD1 as D (5 bases). Germline V gives CDR1 SGHRS, CDR2 YFSETQ. The CDR3 length is 14 residues. V lost 0 bases and J lost 13, with 20 bases in between. CDR3 bases: TGCGCCAGCAGCTTGGGTACCAGGACAAAATACCTCTACTTC. This codes for CASSLGTRTKYLYF. Supplemented by reference TRBV5-1 and TRBJ2-7, the full variable domain reads KAGVTQTPRYLIKTRGQQVTLSCSPISGHRSVSWYQQTPGQGLQFLFEYFSETQRNKGNFPGRFSGRQFSNSRSEMNVSTLELGDSALYLCASSLGTRTKYLYFGPGTRLTVT.

The sample holds many counts of this clonotype. This chain uses TRBV6-2 or TRBV6-3 with TRBJ2-7; D gene ambiguous. Between the trimmed V and J ends, which lost 4 bases and 3 bases, there was a span of 7 bases. Germline V gene sequence: CDR1 MNHEY, CDR2 SVGEGT. The CDR3 contains 12 residues. CDR3 in DNA: TGTGCCAGCAGTTTCAAGGGCTACGAGCAGTACTTC. Protein product: CASSFKGYEQYF.

The table lists this clonotype with a few counts. The chain recombines TRBV12-3 or TRBV12-4 with TRBJ2-1; D is unclear. The CDR3 covers 12 residues. Between the trimmed V and J ends, which lost 2 bases and 14 bases, there was a span of 13 bases. Here the CDR3 DNA reads TGTGCCAGCAGTTTACCGGACGAAGTTGAGTTCTTC. This translates into CASSLPDEVEFF.

The chain uses TRBV3-1 and TRBJ2-5; the D gene could be TRBD1 or TRBD2 (5 bases each). V gave up 5 bases and J gave up 5 bases, with 21 bases separating them. Germline assignment: CDR1 LGHDT and CDR2 YNNKEL (reference sequence). This CDR3 spans 16 amino acids. CDR3 DNA: TGTGCCAGCAGCAAAGGGTCTATGGGGGTCGGGGAGACCCAGTACTTC. It encodes CASSKGSMGVGETQYF.

The chain combines TRBV27 with TRBJ2-5, with 14 bases lining up with TRBD2. The CDR3 spans 20 residues. Unmatched junction bases numbered 21, after V lost 5 bases and J lost 7 bases. CDR1 and CDR2 from the germline V gene are MNHEY and SMNVEV (reference sequence). For the CDR3, the DNA is TGTGCCAGCAGTAAACTACAGGGGACTAGCGGGGGCCAACGAGGTCGGACCCAGTACTTC. It encodes CASSKLQGTSGGQRGRTQYF.

The CDR3 sequence is CASSLVGDRGETQYF. DNA for the CDR3: TGTGCCAGCAGCTTGGTGGGGGACAGGGGAGAGACCCAGTACTTC. This chain joins TRBV7-2 and TRBJ2-5; 10 bases fit TRBD1. The V segment lost 3 bases and the J segment 4 bases; nucleotides outside the gene matches: 5. This CDR3 region has 15 residues. CDR1 is SGHTA and CDR2 is FQGNSA in the germline V gene.

This chain's CDR3 is CASSLMGGEDTEAFF. The CDR3 bases are TGTGCCAGCAGCTTGATGGGGGGTGAGGACACTGAAGCTTTCTTT. The V gene is TRBV5-6, the J gene TRBJ1-1, with D possibly matching TRBD1 (5 bases). V dropped 1 base and J dropped 3 bases, with 13 bases sitting between them. The CDR3 runs 15 residues. Germline CDR1 and CDR2: SGHDT and YYEEEE.

V usage is TRBV10-1 and J usage is TRBJ1-1; 7 bases fit TRBD1. This CDR3 has 18 residues. Trimming took 2 bases from V and 1 from J; bases not matched to a gene: 13. Germline CDR1 and CDR2: WNHNN and SYGVQD (reference sequence). The CDR3 coding sequence is TGCGCCAGCAGTGAGACCGGGACAGCCTTAGAACCGAACACTGAAGCTTTCTTT. Translating gives CASSETGTALEPNTEAFF.